This T cell receptor (beta chain) was identified during a study of T-cell memory formation after mild COVID-19. Regarding the study as a whole: Pre-infection memory carried some responding clones, suggesting that cross-reactive memory joined. Second-wave clones that peaked on day 37 lacked confirmed SARS-CoV-2 specificity.

Each CDR3 protein is one row after TCRdb ran MiXCR on the 5' RACE reads. The sample has roughly 130,000 distinct CDR3 sequences, over 15% seen once. This clonotype has a count of ten or more. Its antigen is unknown. Trimming took 4 bases from V and 4 from J, leaving 14 bases between them. CDR3 length equals 15 residues. Specimen: PBMCs or a T cell subset sorted from them (not recorded which). The V gene is TRBV12-3 or TRBV12-4, the J gene TRBJ2-1; D possibly corresponds to TRBD2 (5 bases). The clonotype originates from a man between 18 and 29 years old who had mild COVID-19 (a few samples of this study predate the infection). Cell type and time point are not known. This chain's CDR3 is CASSSQSGDYNEQFF. CDR3 DNA sequence: TGTGCCAGCAGTTCTCAGAGCGGAGATTACAATGAGCAGTTCTTC.